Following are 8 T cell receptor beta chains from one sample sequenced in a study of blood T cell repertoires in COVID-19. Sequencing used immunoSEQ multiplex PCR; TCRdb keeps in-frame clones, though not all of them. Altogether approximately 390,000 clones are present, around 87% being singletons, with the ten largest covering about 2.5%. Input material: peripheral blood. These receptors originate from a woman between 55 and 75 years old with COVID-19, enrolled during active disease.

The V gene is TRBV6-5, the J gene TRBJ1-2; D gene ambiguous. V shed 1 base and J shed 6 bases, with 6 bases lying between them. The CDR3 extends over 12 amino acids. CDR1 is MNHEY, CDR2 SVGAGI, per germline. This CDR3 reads CASSYYGDGYTF. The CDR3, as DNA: TGTGCCAGCAGTTACTACGGGGATGGCTACACCTTC.

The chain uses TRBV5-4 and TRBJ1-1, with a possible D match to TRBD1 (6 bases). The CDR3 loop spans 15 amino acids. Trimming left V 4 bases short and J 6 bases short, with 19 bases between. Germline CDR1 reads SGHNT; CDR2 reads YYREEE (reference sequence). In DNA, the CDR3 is TGTGCCAGCAGCCTTCTTGAGGCAGGGGATCCTGAAGCTTTCTTT. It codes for CASSLLEAGDPEAFF.

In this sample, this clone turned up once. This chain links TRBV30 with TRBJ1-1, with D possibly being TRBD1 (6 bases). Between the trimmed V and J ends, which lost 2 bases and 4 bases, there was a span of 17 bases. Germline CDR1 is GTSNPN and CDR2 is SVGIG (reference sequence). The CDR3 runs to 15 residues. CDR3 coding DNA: TGTGCCTGGAGTCCCCAACAGGGTTGGGGCACTGAAGCTTTCTTT. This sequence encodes CAWSPQQGWGTEAFF.

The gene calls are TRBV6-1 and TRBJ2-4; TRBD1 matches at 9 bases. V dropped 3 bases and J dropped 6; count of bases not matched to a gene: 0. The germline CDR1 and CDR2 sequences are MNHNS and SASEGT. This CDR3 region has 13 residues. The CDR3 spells CASSEDRGNIQYF. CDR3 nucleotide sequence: TGTGCCAGCAGTGAGGACAGGGGAAACATTCAGTACTTC.

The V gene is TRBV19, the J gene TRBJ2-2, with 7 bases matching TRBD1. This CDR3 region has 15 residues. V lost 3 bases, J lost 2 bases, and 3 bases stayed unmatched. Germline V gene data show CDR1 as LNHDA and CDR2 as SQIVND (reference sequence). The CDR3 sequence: CASSIKGANTGELFF. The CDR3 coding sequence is TGTGCCAGTAGTATCAAGGGGGCAAACACCGGGGAGCTGTTTTTT.

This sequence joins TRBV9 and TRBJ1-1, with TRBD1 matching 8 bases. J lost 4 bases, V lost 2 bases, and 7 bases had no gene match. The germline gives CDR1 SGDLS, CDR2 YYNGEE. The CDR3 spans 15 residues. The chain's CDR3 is CASSVLGQGGTEAFF. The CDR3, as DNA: TGTGCCAGCAGCGTTCTTGGACAGGGCGGCACTGAAGCTTTCTTT.

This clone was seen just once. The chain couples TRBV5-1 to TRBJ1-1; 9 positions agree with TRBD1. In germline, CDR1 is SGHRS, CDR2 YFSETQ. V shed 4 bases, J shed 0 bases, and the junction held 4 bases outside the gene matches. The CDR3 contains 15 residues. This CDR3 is CASSGGQGMNTEAFF. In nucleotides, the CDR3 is TGCGCCAGCAGCGGGGGACAGGGCATGAACACTGAAGCTTTCTTT. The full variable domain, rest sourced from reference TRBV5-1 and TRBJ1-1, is KAGVTQTPRYLIKTRGQQVTLSCSPISGHRSVSWYQQTPGQGLQFLFEYFSETQRNKGNFPGRFSGRQFSNSRSEMNVSTLELGDSALYLCASSGGQGMNTEAFFGQGTRLTVV.

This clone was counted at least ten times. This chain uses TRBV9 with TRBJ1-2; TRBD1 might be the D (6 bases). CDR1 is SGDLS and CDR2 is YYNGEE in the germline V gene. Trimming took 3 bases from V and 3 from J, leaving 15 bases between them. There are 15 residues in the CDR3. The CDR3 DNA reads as TGTGCCAGCAGCGAGGACAGTATTAAGGACTATGGCTACACCTTC. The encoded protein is CASSEDSIKDYGYTF. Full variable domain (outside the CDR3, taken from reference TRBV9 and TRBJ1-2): DSGVTQTPKHLITATGQRVTLRCSPRSGDLSVYWYQQSLDQGLQFLIQYYNGEERAKGNILERFSAQQFPDLHSELNLSSLELGDSALYFCASSEDSIKDYGYTFGSGTRLTVV.